Listed below are T cell receptor beta chains from one sample, sequenced in a study of vaccination effects on CD4 cells after COVID-19. TCRdb keeps only in-frame clones here, not all; method: immunoSEQ multiplex PCR. The table has tens of thousands of clones, approximately 81% seen once; the top ten hold more than 1%. For these TCRs, the target antigens are not known. The material sequenced was CD4+ T cells from PBMCs cultured with HCoV-229E spike peptides, taken after COVID-19 vaccination. The receptors derive from a human donor who received a COVID-19 vaccine. Each CDR3 is given with its conserved first and last residue. Fields, in order: V gene, clone size, D gene, J gene, CDR3 protein, CDR3 DNA. The D gene is left open where the match is weak. The size entry is marked missing in some rows and otherwise reads once, few, many or a size class.

v_gene: TRBV2; abundance: .; d_gene: .; j_gene: TRBJ1-5; CDR3aa: CASKRQLNQPQHF; CDR3nt: TGTGCCAGCAAACGACAGCTTAATCAGCCCCAGCATTTT
v_gene: TRBV23-1; abundance: .; d_gene: .; j_gene: TRBJ1-5; CDR3aa: CASTFLFRDPGGHQPQHF; CDR3nt: TGCGCCAGCACCTTTTTATTCAGGGACCCGGGCGGGCATCAGCCCCAGCATTTT
v_gene: TRBV4-1; abundance: once; d_gene: .; j_gene: TRBJ2-1; CDR3aa: CASSPPPDSYNEQFF; CDR3nt: TGCGCCAGCAGCCCACCACCGGACAGCTACAATGAGCAGTTCTTC
v_gene: TRBV5-6; abundance: .; d_gene: .; j_gene: TRBJ1-4; CDR3aa: CASSLNTANEKLFF; CDR3nt: TGTGCCAGCAGCTTGAATACAGCTAATGAAAAACTGTTTTTT
v_gene: TRBV10-3; abundance: few; d_gene: .; j_gene: TRBJ2-1; CDR3aa: CAISEVRGLKDEQFF; CDR3nt: TGTGCCATCAGTGAAGTACGGGGGTTGAAGGATGAGCAGTTCTTC
v_gene: TRBV4-3; abundance: .; d_gene: TRBD1; j_gene: TRBJ2-3; CDR3aa: CASSTRQGSLDTQYF; CDR3nt: TGCGCCAGCAGCACTCGACAGGGTTCGTTAGATACGCAGTATTTT
v_gene: TRBV4-1; abundance: .; d_gene: .; j_gene: TRBJ1-1; CDR3aa: CASSPYTRVMNTEAFF; CDR3nt: TGCGCCAGCAGCCCTTATACCCGGGTTATGAACACTGAAGCTTTCTTT
v_gene: TRBV2; abundance: once; d_gene: .; j_gene: TRBJ1-6; CDR3aa: CASRPNSYNSPLHF; CDR3nt: TGTGCCAGCAGGCCCAACTCCTATAATTCACCCCTCCACTTT
v_gene: TRBV4-2; abundance: .; d_gene: .; j_gene: TRBJ1-3; CDR3aa: CASSQDLRTPSGNTIYF; CDR3nt: TGTGCCAGCAGCCAAGATCTACGGACCCCGTCTGGAAACACCATATATTTT
v_gene: TRBV25-1; abundance: .; d_gene: .; j_gene: TRBJ2-5; CDR3aa: CASSEWRTAKETQYF; CDR3nt: TGTGCCAGCAGTGAATGGAGGACAGCCAAAGAGACCCAGTACTTC
v_gene: TRBV9; abundance: .; d_gene: .; j_gene: TRBJ1-2; CDR3aa: CASSSGITEIYGYTF; CDR3nt: TGTGCCAGCAGCTCGGGGATTACAGAAATCTATGGCTACACCTTC
v_gene: TRBV2; abundance: .; d_gene: .; j_gene: TRBJ2-3; CDR3aa: CASRDRTSTDTQYF; CDR3nt: TGTGCCAGCAGGGACCGAACTAGCACAGATACGCAGTATTTT
v_gene: TRBV18; abundance: .; d_gene: TRBD1; j_gene: TRBJ1-4; CDR3aa: CASSPDRATNEKLFF; CDR3nt: TGTGCCAGCTCACCGGACAGGGCAACTAATGAAAAACTGTTTTTT
v_gene: TRBV30; abundance: .; d_gene: .; j_gene: TRBJ2-1; CDR3aa: CAWNSAGGSSYNEQFF; CDR3nt: TGTGCCTGGAATTCGGCCGGGGGAAGCTCCTACAATGAGCAGTTCTTC
v_gene: TRBV5-5; abundance: .; d_gene: .; j_gene: TRBJ1-3; CDR3aa: CASSSGGIGNTIYF; CDR3nt: TGTGCCAGCAGCTCCGGGGGCATTGGAAACACCATATATTTT
v_gene: TRBV9; abundance: few; d_gene: .; j_gene: TRBJ2-5; CDR3aa: CASSREQGSGVAQYF; CDR3nt: TGTGCCAGCAGCCGAGAACAGGGATCCGGGGTAGCCCAGTACTTC
v_gene: TRBV3-1/TRBV3-2; abundance: once; d_gene: .; j_gene: TRBJ2-5; CDR3aa: CASSQGAAETQYF; CDR3nt: TGTGCCAGCAGCCAAGGGGCGGCGGAGACCCAGTACTTC
v_gene: TRBV7-2; abundance: .; d_gene: TRBD2; j_gene: TRBJ2-3; CDR3aa: CASSLGGLAGTDTQYF; CDR3nt: TGTGCCAGCAGTTTGGGGGGACTAGCGGGCACAGATACGCAGTATTTT
v_gene: TRBV18; abundance: .; d_gene: .; j_gene: TRBJ1-5; CDR3aa: CASSLSGNNQPQHF; CDR3nt: TGTGCCAGCTCTCTTTCTGGAAACAATCAGCCCCAGCATTTT
v_gene: TRBV28; abundance: .; d_gene: .; j_gene: TRBJ1-5; CDR3aa: CASSLGYRDQPQHF; CDR3nt: TGTGCCAGCAGTTTAGGATACAGGGATCAGCCCCAGCATTTT
v_gene: TRBV6-5; abundance: .; d_gene: .; j_gene: TRBJ1-6; CDR3aa: CASAPGETEPPLHF; CDR3nt: TGTGCCAGCGCGCCGGGCGAAACTGAACCACCCCTCCACTTT
v_gene: TRBV12-3/TRBV12-4; abundance: .; d_gene: .; j_gene: TRBJ1-2; CDR3aa: CASIPPSRANFAF; CDR3nt: TGTGCCAGCATCCCGCCCTCAAGGGCTAACTTCGCCTTC
v_gene: TRBV5-1; abundance: once; d_gene: .; j_gene: TRBJ2-1; CDR3aa: CASSLIGGGNEQFF; CDR3nt: TGCGCCAGCAGCTTAATAGGAGGAGGCAATGAGCAGTTCTTC
v_gene: TRBV5-1; abundance: .; d_gene: .; j_gene: TRBJ2-5; CDR3aa: CASSLSGETQYF; CDR3nt: TGCGCCAGCAGCTTGTCAGGGGAGACCCAGTACTTC
v_gene: TRBV9; abundance: .; d_gene: TRBD2; j_gene: TRBJ2-1; CDR3aa: CASSLQSGTIKYNEQFF; CDR3nt: TGTGCCAGCAGCTTACAGTCCGGGACTATCAAATACAATGAGCAGTTCTTC
v_gene: TRBV7-2; abundance: once; d_gene: TRBD1; j_gene: TRBJ1-4; CDR3aa: CASSLRTGVTEKLFF; CDR3nt: TGTGCCAGCAGCCTACGGACAGGGGTTACTGAAAAACTGTTTTTT
v_gene: TRBV2; abundance: .; d_gene: .; j_gene: TRBJ1-3; CDR3aa: CASSDPIGGNTIYF; CDR3nt: TGTGCCAGCAGTGACCCGATCGGAGGAAACACCATATATTTT
v_gene: TRBV2; abundance: .; d_gene: TRBD2; j_gene: TRBJ2-6; CDR3aa: CASKYGLAGGRTINVLTF; CDR3nt: TGTGCCAGCAAATACGGACTAGCGGGGGGGAGAACCATAAACGTCCTGACTTTC
v_gene: TRBV2; abundance: .; d_gene: .; j_gene: TRBJ1-1; CDR3aa: CASSRTEAFF; CDR3nt: TGTGCCAGCAGTCGGACTGAAGCTTTCTTT
v_gene: TRBV6-4; abundance: .; d_gene: TRBD2; j_gene: TRBJ2-1; CDR3aa: CASSGGALNEQFF; CDR3nt: TGTGCCAGCAGCGGGGGGGCCCTCAATGAGCAGTTCTTC
v_gene: TRBV3-1/TRBV3-2; abundance: .; d_gene: .; j_gene: TRBJ2-1; CDR3aa: CASSQSAAQFF; CDR3nt: TGTGCCAGCAGCCAATCGGCGGCCCAGTTCTTC
v_gene: TRBV19; abundance: few; d_gene: TRBD1; j_gene: TRBJ2-1; CDR3aa: CANDRDRFHNEQFF; CDR3nt: TGTGCCAACGACCGGGACAGGTTTCACAATGAGCAGTTCTTC
v_gene: TRBV3-1/TRBV3-2; abundance: .; d_gene: .; j_gene: TRBJ1-5; CDR3aa: CASSQDRPGLGQPQHF; CDR3nt: TGTGCCAGCAGCCAAGATAGGCCGGGGTTAGGACAGCCCCAGCATTTT
v_gene: TRBV6-2/TRBV6-3; abundance: once; d_gene: .; j_gene: TRBJ2-3; CDR3aa: CASSYSVRGPFSGTDTQYF; CDR3nt: TGTGCCAGCAGTTACTCTGTCAGGGGACCCTTTTCTGGCACAGATACGCAGTATTTT
v_gene: TRBV5-1; abundance: .; d_gene: .; j_gene: TRBJ2-3; CDR3aa: CASSLAPVGLSTDTQYF; CDR3nt: TGCGCCAGCAGCTTGGCCCCGGTTGGACTCTCCACAGATACGCAGTATTTT
v_gene: TRBV28; abundance: .; d_gene: .; j_gene: TRBJ1-1; CDR3aa: CASSGGGILRPEAFF; CDR3nt: TGTGCCAGCAGCGGGGGCGGGATCCTCAGGCCTGAAGCTTTCTTT
v_gene: TRBV6-6; abundance: .; d_gene: .; j_gene: TRBJ1-5; CDR3aa: CASSYVAASNQPQHF; CDR3nt: TGTGCCAGCAGTTACGTTGCGGCGAGCAATCAGCCCCAGCATTTT
v_gene: TRBV7-3; abundance: .; d_gene: TRBD1; j_gene: TRBJ2-5; CDR3aa: CASSADRVQETQYF; CDR3nt: TGTGCCAGCAGCGCAGACAGGGTTCAAGAGACCCAGTACTTC
v_gene: TRBV7-9; abundance: few; d_gene: .; j_gene: TRBJ1-1; CDR3aa: CATFFTGAPTEAFF; CDR3nt: TGTGCCACATTTTTCACGGGGGCTCCCACTGAAGCTTTCTTT
v_gene: TRBV24-1; abundance: .; d_gene: TRBD1; j_gene: TRBJ2-1; CDR3aa: CATSDLGTGSYNEQFF; CDR3nt: TGTGCCACCAGTGATTTGGGGACAGGCTCCTACAATGAGCAGTTCTTC
v_gene: TRBV23-1; abundance: .; d_gene: .; j_gene: TRBJ1-1; CDR3aa: CASSQQGFEAFF; CDR3nt: TGCGCCAGCAGTCAGCAGGGATTTGAAGCTTTCTTT
v_gene: TRBV7-8; abundance: few; d_gene: TRBD1; j_gene: TRBJ1-1; CDR3aa: CASSFDRVKNTEAFF; CDR3nt: TGTGCCAGCAGCTTCGACAGGGTCAAGAACACTGAAGCTTTCTTT
v_gene: TRBV5-1; abundance: .; d_gene: TRBD1; j_gene: TRBJ1-2; CDR3aa: CASSSGTENGYTF; CDR3nt: TGCGCCAGCAGCTCCGGGACAGAAAATGGCTACACCTTC
v_gene: TRBV25-1; abundance: .; d_gene: TRBD1; j_gene: TRBJ1-1; CDR3aa: CASSSPGTAVLEAFF; CDR3nt: TGTGCCAGCAGTTCGCCCGGGACAGCCGTCCTTGAAGCTTTCTTT
v_gene: TRBV19; abundance: .; d_gene: .; j_gene: TRBJ1-5; CDR3aa: CASSMAGNQPQHF; CDR3nt: TGTGCCAGTAGTATGGCGGGCAATCAGCCCCAGCATTTT
v_gene: TRBV6-6; abundance: .; d_gene: .; j_gene: TRBJ1-1; CDR3aa: CASRGLGGGTEAFF; CDR3nt: TGTGCCAGCAGGGGCTTGGGGGGGGGCACTGAAGCTTTCTTT
v_gene: TRBV6-5; abundance: .; d_gene: TRBD2; j_gene: TRBJ2-5; CDR3aa: CASTGGGQTQYF; CDR3nt: TGTGCCAGCACGGGGGGGGGCCAGACCCAGTACTTC
v_gene: TRBV5-4; abundance: few; d_gene: .; j_gene: TRBJ1-2; CDR3aa: CASSWGAGTGSYGYTF; CDR3nt: TGTGCCAGCAGCTGGGGGGCAGGTACGGGGAGTTATGGCTACACCTTC
v_gene: TRBV4-2; abundance: .; d_gene: .; j_gene: TRBJ2-5; CDR3aa: CASSPDRESGGNGETQYF; CDR3nt: TGTGCCAGCAGCCCAGACAGGGAATCGGGGGGTAATGGAGAGACCCAGTACTTC
v_gene: TRBV6-5; abundance: .; d_gene: TRBD2; j_gene: TRBJ2-3; CDR3aa: CASRSGGTADTQYF; CDR3nt: TGTGCCAGCAGGTCGGGGGGTACTGCGGATACGCAGTATTTT
v_gene: TRBV3-1/TRBV3-2; abundance: .; d_gene: .; j_gene: TRBJ1-4; CDR3aa: CASSPRRQTEKLFF; CDR3nt: TGTGCCAGCAGCCCGAGGCGACAGACAGAAAAACTGTTTTTT
v_gene: TRBV9; abundance: .; d_gene: TRBD2; j_gene: TRBJ2-3; CDR3aa: CASSPRLDSGAGADTQYF; CDR3nt: TGTGCCAGCAGCCCTCGATTAGATAGCGGGGCGGGGGCGGATACGCAGTATTTT
v_gene: TRBV6-5; abundance: .; d_gene: TRBD1; j_gene: TRBJ1-5; CDR3aa: CASSTTGGNQPQHF; CDR3nt: TGTGCCAGCAGCACTACAGGGGGGAATCAGCCCCAGCATTTT
v_gene: TRBV5-1; abundance: few; d_gene: TRBD1; j_gene: TRBJ2-1; CDR3aa: CASSTDEGASSYNEQFF; CDR3nt: TGCGCCAGCAGCACGGACGAGGGGGCAAGCTCCTACAATGAGCAGTTCTTC
v_gene: TRBV7-2; abundance: .; d_gene: TRBD1; j_gene: TRBJ1-4; CDR3aa: CASSLDRGPGEKLFF; CDR3nt: TGTGCCAGCAGCTTGGACAGGGGGCCAGGAGAAAAACTGTTTTTT